This record concerns one TCR beta chain sequence. At least ten counts were recorded for this clonotype. No cognate antigen has been identified for it. One base away there is no much larger clone; base qualities are not given. The sample originates from a study of human T cells and chemical hapten exposure (dated by TCRdb to the early 2020s). In terms of the full investigation: For sensitization, 2% DPC in acetone was applied to a roughly 2 cm by roughly 2 cm area of upper inner arm skin. Throughout the study period of about 25 weeks, patients also received therapeutic DPC doses to the scalp every week. Blood for TCR sequencing was provided by twenty-nine alopecia patients at one to four time points (pre-sensitization, 2, 6 and 24 weeks). Patch testing was performed on the upper back with Finn chambers containing 0.01% DPC, and the patch tests were scored after 6 days according to International Contact Dermatitis Research Group standards. The libraries were sequenced as a pool, and the TCR yield per sample differed mostly because of small variations in library volumes within the pool. Blood samples were taken from patients before sensitization (week 0) and at 2, 6 and about 24 weeks after DPC sensitization. This study followed changes in the peripheral blood TCR repertoire in vivo during primary and secondary sensitization of alopecia patients to the hapten diphenylcyclopropenone (DPC). Most of the patients in the cohort were female, and the cohort covered alopecia areata with under or over 50% scalp involvement, alopecia totalis and alopecia universalis.

Paper-wide results and their limitations: After repeated subsampling, the strength of the expansion versus patch-test correlation and the threshold at which it became significant changed. Expanded TCRs formed significantly more large CDR3 similarity clusters than pre-sensitization or healthy control sets, consistent with antigen-driven responses. Patch test score was positively correlated with the number of PT1 expanded TCRs, with significance at thresholds 8, 16 and 32 but not at 4. DPC sensitization did not change the number of TCRs with a frequency above 1 in 1000, and there was no evidence of changes in global repertoire structure. Alopecia, a presumed autoimmune disease, was present in all patients, so the immune response of the patients might differ from that of healthy individuals.

According to the study, the label for this sample's time point signals: patch test 2, 6 weeks after DPC sensitization. The label giving this sample's treatment or condition can be read as: therapeutic diphenylcyclopropenone sensitization with weekly scalp DPC. At every patch-test visit, the blood draw took place before the patch test was put on. Patients were considered eligible if aged 18 to 70, diagnosed with alopecia and deemed suitable for DPC therapy, and patients were excluded if pregnant. Total RNA was extracted from unfractionated whole blood that had been collected in Tempus Blood RNA tubes. Library preparation used RACE. Sequencing used a NextSeq 500. During library preparation, unique molecular identifiers were attached to individual cDNA molecules so that TCRs could be counted quantitatively and reproducibly. From each blood RNA sample, both TCR alpha and TCR beta chains were sequenced. Per the original workflow: Samples had a median of approximately 93,000 TCRs, with a range from about 23,224 to 750,000. V, J and CDR3 annotation of the TCR reads was carried out using the Decombinator software suite. For PS versus PT1 abundance plots, all samples were subsampled to the same number of TCRs (28,000). TCRs were defined as expanded if absent before sensitization and observed at least eight times at the 2-week time point. The public sequencing data were trimmed at Q25 with fastp and processed into clonotypes with MiXCR by TCRdb, which kept only in-frame beta chains. Rows are unified per CDR3 protein, each entry keeping the most common DNA and genes. The V and J calls were not made by the authors but by TCRdb's processing. For this sample the table gives under 100,000 distinct CDR3 sequences, of which about 9.4% were detected only once. The ten most abundant clones make up under 2.5% of the sample.

CDR1 SQVTM and CDR2 ANQGSEA were looked up in the germline V gene. The CDR3 covers 12 residues, taking in both the cysteine and the phenylalanine. Only the CDR3 DNA is retained, 36 bases long and in frame from the first base. V is cut by 3 bases and J by 2 bases, and the space between the germline ends is 7 bases. Material: whole blood, obtained in connection with sensitization to the hapten diphenylcyclopropenone (DPC). The clonotype originates from a woman between 25 and 40 years old with alopecia areata. Some clones in this sample may be carry-over from other donors' samples. Rearrangement joined TRBV29-1 to TRBJ1-1; the D gene cannot be named for sure. Here the CDR3 is given as CSVERSNTEAFF. The base sequence is TGCAGCGTTGAGCGGAGTAACACTGAAGCTTTCTTT.